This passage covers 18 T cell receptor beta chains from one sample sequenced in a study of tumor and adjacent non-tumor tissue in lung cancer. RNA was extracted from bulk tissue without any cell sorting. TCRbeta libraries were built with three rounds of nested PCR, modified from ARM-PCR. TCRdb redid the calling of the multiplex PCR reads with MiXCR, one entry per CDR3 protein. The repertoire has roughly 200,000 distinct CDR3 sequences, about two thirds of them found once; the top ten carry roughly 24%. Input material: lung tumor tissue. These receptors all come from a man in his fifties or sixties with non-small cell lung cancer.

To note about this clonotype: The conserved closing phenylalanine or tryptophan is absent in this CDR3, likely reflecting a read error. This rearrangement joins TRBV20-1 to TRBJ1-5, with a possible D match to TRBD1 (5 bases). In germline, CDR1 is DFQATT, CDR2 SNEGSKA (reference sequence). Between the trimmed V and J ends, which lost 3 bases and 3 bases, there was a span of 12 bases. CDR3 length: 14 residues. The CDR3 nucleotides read TGCAGTGCTAGGAGGGGCCCCGACAATCAGCCCCAGCATATT. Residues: CSARRGPDNQPQHI.

In nucleotides, the CDR3 is TGTGCCAGCAGCCTCGACGTCAACACTGAAGCTTTCTTT. As protein: CASSLDVNTEAFF. This chain uses TRBV5-4 with TRBJ1-1; no clear D. The CDR3 is 13 amino acids. The ends were cut back, 4 bases at V and 2 bases at J, with 9 bases in the middle. The V gene's germline CDR1 is SGHNT and CDR2 YYREEE (reference sequence). The full variable domain, in which reference TRBV5-4 and TRBJ1-1 provide the parts outside the CDR3, is ETGVTQSPTHLIKTRGQQVTLRCSSQSGHNTVSWYQQALGQGPQFIFQYYREEENGRGNFPPRFSGLQFPNYSSELNVNALELDDSALYLCASSLDVNTEAFFGQGTRLTVV.

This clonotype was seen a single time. CDR3 sequence reads: CASSYSYRIPGQGPYGYTF. The CDR3 DNA reads as TGTGCCAGCAGTTACTCGTACCGCATTCCGGGACAGGGTCCCTATGGCTACACCTTC. J is TRBJ1-2 and V is TRBV6-5; 9 nucleotides agree with TRBD1. With 0 bases clipped from V and 4 bases from J, the junction kept 15 bases outside the gene matches. The germline gives CDR1 MNHEY, CDR2 SVGAGI. The CDR3 is 19 residues long.

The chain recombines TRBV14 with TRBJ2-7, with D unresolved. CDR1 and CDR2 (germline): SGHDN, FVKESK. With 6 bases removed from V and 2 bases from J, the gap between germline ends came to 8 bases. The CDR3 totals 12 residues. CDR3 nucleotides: TGTGCCAGCAGTCGTGTACCCTACGAGCAGTACTTC. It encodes CASSRVPYEQYF.

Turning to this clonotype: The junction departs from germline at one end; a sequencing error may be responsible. The CDR3, as DNA: TGCTCCAGCAGCCGGACAGGGAGCACATATACGCAGTATTTT. Protein product: CSSSRTGSTYTQYF. V and J are TRBV4-3 and TRBJ2-3; 8 positions agree with TRBD1. CDR1 is LGHNA, CDR2 YSLEER, per germline. This CDR3 contains 14 residues.

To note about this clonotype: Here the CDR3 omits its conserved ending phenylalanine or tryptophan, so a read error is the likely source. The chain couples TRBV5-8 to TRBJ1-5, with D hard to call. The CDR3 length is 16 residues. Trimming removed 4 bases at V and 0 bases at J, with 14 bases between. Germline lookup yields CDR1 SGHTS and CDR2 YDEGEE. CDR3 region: CASSRSVSPSNQPQHL. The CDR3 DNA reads TGTGCCAGCAGCCGTTCAGTCTCCCCTAGCAATCAGCCCCAGCATTTA.

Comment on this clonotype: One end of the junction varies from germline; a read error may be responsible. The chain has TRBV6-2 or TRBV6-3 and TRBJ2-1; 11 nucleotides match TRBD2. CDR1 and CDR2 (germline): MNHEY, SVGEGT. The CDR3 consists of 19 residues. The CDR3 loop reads CVSSYLLAGGSLIYNEQFF. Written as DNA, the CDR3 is TGTGTCAGCAGTTACTTGCTAGCGGGAGGTAGCTTGATCTACAATGAGCAGTTCTTC.

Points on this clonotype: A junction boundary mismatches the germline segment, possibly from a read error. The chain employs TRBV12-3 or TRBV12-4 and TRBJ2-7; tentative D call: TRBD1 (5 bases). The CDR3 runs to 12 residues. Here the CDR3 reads CAGRRRQYEQYF. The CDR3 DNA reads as TGTGCCGGCAGACGACGACAGTACGAGCAGTACTTC.

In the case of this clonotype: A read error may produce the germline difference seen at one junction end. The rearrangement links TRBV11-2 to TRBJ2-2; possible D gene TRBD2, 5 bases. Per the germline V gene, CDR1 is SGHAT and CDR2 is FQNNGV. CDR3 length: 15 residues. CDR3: CASCECGRSTGELFF. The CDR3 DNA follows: TGTGCCAGCTGCGAATGTGGCCGAAGCACCGGGGAGCTCTTTTTT.

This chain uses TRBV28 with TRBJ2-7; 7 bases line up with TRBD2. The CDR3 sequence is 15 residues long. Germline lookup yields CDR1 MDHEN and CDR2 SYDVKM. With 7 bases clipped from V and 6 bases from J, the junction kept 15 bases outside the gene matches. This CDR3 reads CASNTPGGGLGEQYF. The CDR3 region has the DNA TGTGCCAGCAATACCCCCGGCGGGGGATTGGGCGAGCAGTACTTC.

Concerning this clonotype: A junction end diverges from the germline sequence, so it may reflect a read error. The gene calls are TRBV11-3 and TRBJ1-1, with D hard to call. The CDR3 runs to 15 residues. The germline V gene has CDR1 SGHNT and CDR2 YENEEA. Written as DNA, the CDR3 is TGTGCCAGCAGTTTAGACTCCTGGGGAAACACTGAAGTTTTCTTT. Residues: CASSLDSWGNTEVFF.

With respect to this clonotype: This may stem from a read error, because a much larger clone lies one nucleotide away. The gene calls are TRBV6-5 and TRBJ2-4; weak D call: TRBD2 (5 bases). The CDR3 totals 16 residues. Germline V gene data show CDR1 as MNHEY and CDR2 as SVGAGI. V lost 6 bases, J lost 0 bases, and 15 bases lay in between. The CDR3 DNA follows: TGTGCCAGCAGACCCGGGATACCTCTAGCCAAAAACATTCAGTACTTC. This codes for CASRPGIPLAKNIQYF.

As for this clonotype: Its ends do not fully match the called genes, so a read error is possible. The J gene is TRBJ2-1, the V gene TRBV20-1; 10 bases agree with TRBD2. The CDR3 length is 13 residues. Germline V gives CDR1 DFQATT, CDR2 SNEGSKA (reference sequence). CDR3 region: CSVTGTSDNGQFF. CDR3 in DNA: TGCAGTGTTACTGGGACTAGCGACAATGGGCAGTTCTTC.

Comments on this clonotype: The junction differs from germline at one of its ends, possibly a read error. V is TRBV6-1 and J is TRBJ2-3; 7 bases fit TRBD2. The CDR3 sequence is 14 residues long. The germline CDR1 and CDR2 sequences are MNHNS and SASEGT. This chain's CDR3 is CSSSGRWEGGTQYF. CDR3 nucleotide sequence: TGTTCCAGCAGTGGTAGGTGGGAGGGAGGTACGCAGTATTTT.

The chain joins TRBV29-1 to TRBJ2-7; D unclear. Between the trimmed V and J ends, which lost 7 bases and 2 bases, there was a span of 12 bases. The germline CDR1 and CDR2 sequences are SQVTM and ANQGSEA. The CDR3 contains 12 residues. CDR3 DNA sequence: TGCAGCGATGTGATTGCAGCCTACGAGCAGTACTTC. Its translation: CSDVIAAYEQYF.

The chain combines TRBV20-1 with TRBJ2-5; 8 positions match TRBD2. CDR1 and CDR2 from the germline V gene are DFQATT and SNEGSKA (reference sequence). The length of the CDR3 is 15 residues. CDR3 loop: CTPGRAGDGQETQYF. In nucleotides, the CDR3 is TGCACCCCGGGGAGAGCGGGAGATGGTCAAGAGACCCAGTACTTC.

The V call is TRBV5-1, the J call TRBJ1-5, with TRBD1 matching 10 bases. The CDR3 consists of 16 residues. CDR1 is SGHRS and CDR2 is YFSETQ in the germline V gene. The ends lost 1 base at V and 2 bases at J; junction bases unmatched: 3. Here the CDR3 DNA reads TGCGCCAGCAGCTTGAGGACAGGGGGGGGCAATCAGCCCCAGCATTTT. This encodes CASSLRTGGGNQPQHF.

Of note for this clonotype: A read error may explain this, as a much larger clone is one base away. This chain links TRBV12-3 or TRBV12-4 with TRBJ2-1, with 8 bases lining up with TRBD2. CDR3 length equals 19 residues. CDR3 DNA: TGTGCCAGCAGTTTTATCCCTTCTGGGCTAGCGGGTTCCTACAATGAGCAGTCCTTC. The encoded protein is CASSFIPSGLAGSYNEQSF.